Included here is one T cell receptor (beta chain) sequence, with context. The antigen is unknown. These data come from a study of Ad26.COV2.S vaccination and SARS-CoV-2 variants. In the study overall: Once, or twice with 56 days between doses, Ad26.COV2.S was given intramuscularly.

The treatment was: about 20 received Ad26.COV2.S at low or high dose, single or two shots; roughly five received placebo; per-sample allocation not given. Vaccine and placebo recipients were sampled on day 63 after the first injection. Study results and caveats: Higher spike-specific TCR breadth was found in vaccine recipients than in placebo recipients. Vaccine and placebo recipients had comparable breadth of non-spike TCRs.

Profiled with immunoSEQ multiplex PCR; TCRdb holds only in-frame clones, not every one. Counted here are 350,000 to 550,000 clones, 75% to 90% occurring once; the ten biggest clones make up about 2.7%. The sequence was obtained from a person aged 18-60 years who received the Ad26.COV2.S COVID-19 vaccine or a placebo. The sequenced sample was peripheral blood, obtained in a trial of Ad26.COV2.S vaccine versus placebo.

The CDR3 spells CAWTQGSSNQPQHF. The CDR3 DNA follows: TGTGCCTGGACACAGGGTTCTAGCAATCAGCCCCAGCATTTT. The chain uses TRBV30 and TRBJ1-5, with D possibly TRBD1 on 6 matching bases. V lost 4 bases and J 0 bases, leaving 10 bases between the germline ends. Germline V gene sequence: CDR1 GTSNPN, CDR2 SVGIG (reference sequence). The CDR3 consists of 14 residues. The whole variable domain, filled in from reference TRBV30 and TRBJ1-5, reads SQTIHQWPATLVQPVGSPLSLECTVEGTSNPNLYWYRQAAGRGLQLLFYSVGIGQISSEVPQNLSASRPQDRQFILSSKKLLLSDSGFYLCAWTQGSSNQPQHFGDGTRLSIL.